This T cell receptor (beta chain) stems from a study of regulatory T cells in long-lasting Graves disease. This clonotype was detected only a few times. Per germline, CDR1 SNHLY and CDR2 FYNNEI. Trimming left V 6 bases short and J 3 bases short, with 14 bases between. There are 15 residues in the CDR3. CDR3 regions were amplified by Arm-PCR using iRepertoire HTBI primers to build TCR beta libraries. TCRdb passed the multiplex PCR reads through MiXCR, listing each CDR3 protein once. Here the sample spans over 650,000 distinct CDR3 sequences, 25% to 35% being singletons. Documented time point: persistent/refractory GD, antithyroid drugs over 5 years with positive TRAb. PBMCs provided the RNA from which the TCR library was made.

The V and J genes are TRBV2 and TRBJ2-2; tentative D call: TRBD1 (6 bases). The material was peripheral blood mononuclear cells (PBMCs), obtained when the disease was refractory, from a patient treated with antithyroid drugs. This sequence originates from a female donor with Graves disease. CDR3 loop: CASSSRGRYTGELFF. CDR3 nucleotides: TGTGCCAGCAGCAGCAGGGGTCGATACACCGGGGAGCTGTTTTTT.